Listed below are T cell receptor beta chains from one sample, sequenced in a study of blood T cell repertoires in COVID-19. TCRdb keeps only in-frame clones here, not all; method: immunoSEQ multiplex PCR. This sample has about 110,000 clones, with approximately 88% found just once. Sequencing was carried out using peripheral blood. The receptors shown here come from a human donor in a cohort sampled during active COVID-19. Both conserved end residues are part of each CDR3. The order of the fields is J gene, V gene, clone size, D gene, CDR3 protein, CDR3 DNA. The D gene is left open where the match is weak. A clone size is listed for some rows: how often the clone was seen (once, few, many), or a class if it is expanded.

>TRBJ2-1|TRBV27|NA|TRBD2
CASSLSGAAGGRQFF
TGTGCCAGCAGTTTATCGGGCGCTGCGGGGGGCCGGCAGTTCTTC
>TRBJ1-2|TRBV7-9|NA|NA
CASSSVGRGGTF
TGTGCCAGCAGCTCCGTCGGGCGGGGAGGCACCTTC
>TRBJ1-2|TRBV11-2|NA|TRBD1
CASRFGTGTYGYTF
TGTGCCAGCAGATTTGGGACAGGGACTTATGGCTACACCTTC
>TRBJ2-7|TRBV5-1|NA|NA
CASSSTDYEQYF
TGCGCCAGCAGCTCGACAGATTACGAGCAGTACTTC
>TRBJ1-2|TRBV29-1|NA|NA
CSAVQGGYGYTF
TGCAGCGCCGTACAGGGTGGCTATGGCTACACCTTC
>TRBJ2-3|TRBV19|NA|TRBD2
CASSIVTSGRKGHTDTQYF
TGTGCCAGTAGTATAGTAACTAGCGGGAGGAAAGGCCACACAGATACGCAGTATTTT
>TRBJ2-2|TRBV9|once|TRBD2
CASSVDGSGQRINTGELFF
TGTGCCAGCAGCGTAGATGGTAGCGGGCAGCGAATTAACACCGGGGAGCTGTTTTTT
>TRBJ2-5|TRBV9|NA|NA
CASSGGQSRETQYF
TGTGCCAGCAGCGGCGGACAGTCAAGAGAGACCCAGTACTTC
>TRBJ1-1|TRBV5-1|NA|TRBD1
CASSYGQGRDTEAFF
TGCGCCAGCAGCTACGGACAGGGGCGAGACACTGAAGCTTTCTTT
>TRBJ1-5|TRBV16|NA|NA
CASSPGSGNQPQHF
TGTGCCAGCAGCCCAGGATCGGGGAATCAGCCCCAGCATTTT
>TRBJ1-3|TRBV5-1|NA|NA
CASSADSLRGNTIYF
TGCGCCAGCAGCGCGGACAGCTTGCGGGGAAACACCATATATTTT
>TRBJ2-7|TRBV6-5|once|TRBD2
CASRRTSGSYEQYF
TGTGCCAGCAGGAGGACTAGCGGCTCCTACGAGCAGTACTTC
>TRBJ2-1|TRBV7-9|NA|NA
CASSLYLEQFF
TGTGCCAGCAGCTTATACTTGGAGCAGTTCTTC